The rows below give T cell receptor beta chains drawn from one sample of a study of vaccination and CD4 T cells after COVID-19. These TCRs are of unknown antigen specificity. Each CDR3 protein gets one entry after TCRdb re-called the PCR reads with MiXCR. The sample consists of some 18,000 distinct CDR3 sequences, 53% of them appearing once. The material sequenced was CD4+ T cells from blood, cultured in vitro, taken before SARS-CoV-2 vaccination. The receptor set was obtained from a human donor who had recovered from COVID-19. The CDR3 runs from the conserved cysteine through the conserved F or W.

v_call	cdr3_aa
TRBV25-1	CASSELSSYGYTF
TRBV20-1	CSARPIDRAAQPQHF
TRBV7-8	CASSLIIRGRRGTEAFF
TRBV7-3	CASSSGGETQYF
TRBV6-5	CASSSPGAGGSYNEQFF
TRBV5-6	CASSNRDSPLHF
TRBV10-3	CAISEYKARGTSYGYTF
TRBV7-9	CASSPATGNYGYTF
TRBV20-1	CSARDLKGGHTEAFF
TRBV7-3	CASSLRGDGEQFF
TRBV6-1	CASSEMRVENQPQHF
TRBV11-2	CASSPGQGGGADTQYF
TRBV5-1	CASRDTNRDTQYF
TRBV7-2	CASSPGTSGGGYTF
TRBV7-2	CASSLAAGANEQYF
TRBV20-1	CSARDRRGIQPQHF
TRBV6-1	CASSLDRGTHQPQHF
TRBV12-3/TRBV12-4	CASSLRQGNTGELFF
TRBV24-1	CATSRDRGEETQYF
TRBV20-1	CSARDRRLASDTQYF
TRBV10-3	CAISFGLAGGGDEQFF
TRBV6-2/TRBV6-3	CASSLPLAGNYEQYF
TRBV6-2/TRBV6-3	CASSYPPLTWYGQYF
TRBV12-3/TRBV12-4	CASRQTGRGHEQYF
TRBV20-1	CSARIQPGGELFF
TRBV6-1	CASSEASGGNQPQHF
TRBV11-2	CASSPGDRLSNTIYF
TRBV21-1	CASSAQAGVHEQYF
TRBV20-1	CSAWTAGRADTQYF
TRBV7-2	CASHHDSYEQYF
TRBV19	CASSTSAGPQHF
TRBV20-1	CSATGFQETQYF
TRBV20-1	CSARSGSGTGELFF
TRBV4-3	CASSPSSLGTDNEQFF
TRBV7-2	CASSSRREARTDTQYF
TRBV11-3	CASSFESGNEQFF
TRBV20-1	CSAGIAGAGTDTQYF
TRBV11-3	CASSGQARVVRGTEAFF
TRBV7-2	CASSYSGGAADTQYF
TRBV12-3/TRBV12-4	CASSLGERIGEQYF
TRBV4-2	CASSQGMAGGPQPQHF
TRBV2	CASSEVRSGGEAFF
TRBV6-2/TRBV6-3	CASSTNGVGLAGEDEQFF
TRBV24-1	CATSDPGTGVGELFF
TRBV2	CASSERQVGSGGEQYF
TRBV28	CASSPTWGTNSPLHF
TRBV19	CASSGVQGETQYF
TRBV7-6	CASSPLNTEAFF
TRBV12-3/TRBV12-4	CASSAGRPYGYTF
TRBV20-1	CSARWGAEQPQHF
TRBV19	CASAGTGVTGELFF
TRBV20-1	CSARIGGRGKRVVPFF